The rows below give T cell receptor beta chains drawn from one sample of a study of CD8+CD57+ T cells in acquired aplastic anemia. TCRdb used MiXCR to reprocess the reads, holding one entry per CDR3 protein. The repertoire holds a few hundred thousand distinct CDR3 sequences, with 55% to 70% as singletons. The sequenced sample was sorted CD4+, CD8+, or CD8+CD57+ T cells (not recorded which) from PBMCs. The receptors were sampled from a human donor in good health, serving as a control. CDR3s include the opening cysteine and the closing phenylalanine or tryptophan. The D gene is left open where the match is weak. Some rows have no size entry. The others give once, few or many, or a class for an expanded clone.

>.|.|TRBV7-2|TRBJ2-6
TGTGCCAGGAGAAGCTCTGGGGATAACTACCCGTCCTTC
CARRSSGDNYPSF
>.|.|TRBV20-1|TRBJ2-1
TGCAGTGCTAGCGCGGACAATGAGCAGCTCTTC
CSASADNEQLF
>many|TRBD1|TRBV7-2|TRBJ2-2
TGTGCCAGCAGCCGACAGGGGACCACCGGGGAGCTGTTTTTT
CASSRQGTTGELFF
>.|.|TRBV7-9|TRBJ2-7
TGTGCCAGCAGCCCTTGGGGGAGCCACGAGCAGTACTTC
CASSPWGSHEQYF
>.|.|TRBV7-9|TRBJ2-5
TGTGCCAGCGGGGGGACTCAAGAGACCCAGTACTTC
CASGGTQETQYF
>.|.|TRBV9|TRBJ1-3
TGTGCCAGCAGCCACTGGGACGGCCCAGGGCACACCATATATTTT
CASSHWDGPGHTIYF
>few|TRBD1|TRBV25-1|TRBJ2-1
TGTGCCAGCAGTGAAGTGGGACAGGGGCGCAATGAGCAGTTCTTC
CASSEVGQGRNEQFF
>.|.|TRBV25-1|TRBJ1-1
TGTCCCAGCAGTACCAGCCTAAGAGTGATCAGCACTGAAGCTTTCTTT
CPSSTSLRVISTEAFF
>.|.|TRBV2|TRBJ1-1
TGTGCCAGCAGGGCGCTAGGGGATTCTCAGCCCCAGCATTTAGCTTTCTTT
CASRALGDSQPQHLAFF
>many|TRBD1|TRBV19|TRBJ2-3
TGTGCCAGTAGTTTTCCCGGGACAGGGTCGTATTTT
CASSFPGTGSYF
>many|TRBD1|TRBV20-1|TRBJ1-2
TGCAGTGCTGGTGGACAGGAGAGGGGATATGGCTACACCTTC
CSAGGQERGYGYTF
>many|.|TRBV7-6|TRBJ2-1
TGTGCCAGCAGCTTAGCCTACAATGAGCAGTTCTTC
CASSLAYNEQFF
>once|TRBD1|TRBV20-1|TRBJ1-2
TGCAGTGCTAGAGAAACAGGGGGGGACTATGGCTACACCTTC
CSARETGGDYGYTF
>many|.|TRBV10-3|TRBJ2-2
TGTGCCATCAAAGGGACCAGAACGAACACCGGGGAGCTGTTTTTT
CAIKGTRTNTGELFF
>.|.|TRBV5-7|TRBJ2-1
TGTGCCAGCTCGCCTGGATCCGTTAGCTCCTACAATGAGCAGTTCTTC
CASSPGSVSSYNEQFF
>many|TRBD1|TRBV6-6|TRBJ2-6
TGTGCCAGCAGCACACTCTGGGGACAGGGGGCATCTGGGGCCAACGTCCTGACTTTC
CASSTLWGQGASGANVLTF
>many|.|TRBV30|TRBJ1-4
TGTGCCTGGAGTGATGCAGGGATGGCTAATGAAAAACTGTTTTTT
CAWSDAGMANEKLFF
>many|.|TRBV20-1|TRBJ2-2
TGCAGTGCTAGAAGGGACTCTCCTGGCACCGGGGAGCTGTTTTTT
CSARRDSPGTGELFF
>.|.|TRBV5-1|TRBJ2-7
TGCGCCAGCAGCTTGGCCGCCGAAGGGTTCGAGCAGTACTTC
CASSLAAEGFEQYF
>many|TRBD2|TRBV5-1|TRBJ2-1
TGCGCCAGCAGCTTCGTAGCGGGGCGTTACAATGAGCAGTTCTTC
CASSFVAGRYNEQFF
>once|.|TRBV5-1|TRBJ2-1
TGCGCCAGTAGCATGCTACAGGGGACTCCTACATATGAGCAGTTCTTC
CASSMLQGTPTYEQFF
>many|.|TRBV29-1|TRBJ2-5
TGCAGCGGCGCACAGGGTACTGAGACCCAGTACTTC
CSGAQGTETQYF
>.|.|TRBV2|TRBJ2-1
TGTGCCAGCGGCACACTCAGGGCCAACAATGAGCAGTTCTTC
CASGTLRANNEQFF
>many|.|TRBV6-2/TRBV6-3|TRBJ2-1
TGTGCCAGCAGTTACCCAACTAGGTTGGCCAATGAGCAGTTCTTC
CASSYPTRLANEQFF
>.|TRBD2|TRBV29-1|TRBJ2-3
TGCAGCGTTGAGACTAGCGGGGGGGCCGGTACGCAGTATTTT
CSVETSGGAGTQYF
>.|.|TRBV7-8|TRBJ2-7
TGTGCCAGCAGCTTAGCCGGGCGGCGTAAGGTGCGGTGCTTC
CASSLAGRRKVRCF
>many|.|TRBV30|TRBJ2-3
TGTGCCTGGAAGCGAGACCCTTTCCTCGATACGCAGTATTTT
CAWKRDPFLDTQYF
>.|TRBD2|TRBV7-2|TRBJ2-5
TGTGCCAGTGGGGGAGGGTTGAAAGGTGGTAGCAATCAGTTC
CASGGGLKGGSNQF
>.|.|TRBV20-1|TRBJ1-2
TGCAGTGCTAGAGCTGCAGTCTTGAGGGAGTACACCTTC
CSARAAVLREYTF
>.|.|TRBV19|TRBJ2-5
TGTGCCGGTAGTGGGGGGGGCCAAGAGACCGAGTACTTC
CAGSGGGQETEYF
>.|.|TRBV29-1|TRBJ2-5
TGCAGCGTTGGTGCTTCGTCGAGGGAGACCCAGTACTTC
CSVGASSRETQYF
>.|.|TRBV7-2|TRBJ1-6
.
CASSVAHGAIDTQHF
>.|.|TRBV12-3/TRBV12-4|TRBJ2-1
TGTGCCAGCCTAGGATGGGGGAGCTCCTACAATGAGCAGTTCTTC
CASLGWGSSYNEQFF
>.|.|TRBV5-1|TRBJ1-5
TGCGCCAGCAGCTCGGGACTACCCAGCACTCAGCCCCAGCATTTT
CASSSGLPSTQPQHF
>.|.|TRBV12-3/TRBV12-4|TRBJ1-2
TGTGCCAGCAGGCGACAGGTCCACTCTGGCTACACCTTC
CASRRQVHSGYTF
>many|.|TRBV2|TRBJ1-2
TGTGCCAGCACTGAATCCGGGACGGAGAATGGCTACACCTTC
CASTESGTENGYTF
>.|TRBD1|TRBV12-3/TRBV12-4|TRBJ2-6
TGTGCCAGCAGCTTGGGACAGGGAGCCTCTGGGGCCAACGTCCTGACTTTC
CASSLGQGASGANVLTF
>many|.|TRBV5-4|TRBJ2-5
TGTGCCAGCAGCTTGGCCCGGAACGCCCAAGAGACCCAGTACTTC
CASSLARNAQETQYF
>many|.|TRBV7-2|TRBJ1-6
TGTGCCAGCAGCTGGGCCAGGCTGAATTCACCCCTCCACTTT
CASSWARLNSPLHF
>.|.|TRBV2|TRBJ1-5
TGTGCCAGCAGTGATTCGGTGCGACAGTCTTATAGCAATCAGCCCCAGCATTTT
CASSDSVRQSYSNQPQHF
>.|.|TRBV9|TRBJ2-5
TGTGCCAGCAGCTTATCGGTTTTGGACGAGACCCCGCACTTC
CASSLSVLDETPHF
>once|TRBD1|TRBV19|TRBJ1-6
TGTGCCAGTAGTCCGGGACAGCTGGGGGATGATTCACCCCTCCACTTT
CASSPGQLGDDSPLHF
>once|TRBD2|TRBV4-2|TRBJ2-3
TGTGCCAGCAGCCGTAGGGCGGGGGGCGGTACCCCACAGGATACGCAGTATTTT
CASSRRAGGGTPQDTQYF
>.|.|TRBV20-1|TRBJ1-2
TGCAGTGCTAGAGGTCTGGGGGATGAGCGAGGCTATGGCTACACCTTC
CSARGLGDERGYGYTF
>many|.|TRBV5-6|TRBJ1-5
TGTGCCAGCAGCATGGGGTATGGAACAGGCAATCAGCCCCAGCATTTT
CASSMGYGTGNQPQHF
>many|.|TRBV12-5|TRBJ1-1
TGTGCTAGTGGTTTGGACGGAGGGTCTTCGCCTTTCTTT
CASGLDGGSSPFF
>.|TRBD2|TRBV25-1|TRBJ2-7
TGTGCCAGCAGTGAACGTAGCGGGGGGGCCAGGAACGAGCAGTACTTC
CASSERSGGARNEQYF
>many|TRBD1|TRBV6-2/TRBV6-3|TRBJ1-2
TGTGCCAGCGTAAAGGGACAGGGGGACTATGGCTACACCTTC
CASVKGQGDYGYTF
>.|.|TRBV2|TRBJ2-7
TGTGCCAGCAGTAGGCGCAGCGGCTACGAGCAGTACTTC
CASSRRSGYEQYF
>many|.|TRBV9|TRBJ1-1
TGTGCCAGCAGCGTGGGGGTTACTTTGGGCACTGAAGCTTTCTTT
CASSVGVTLGTEAFF
>.|.|TRBV2|TRBJ2-2
TGTGCCAGCAGCTTACGGCGTGGAGGGGGGGGGCTGTTTTTT
CASSLRRGGGGLFF
>.|TRBD1|TRBV7-6|TRBJ2-7
TGTGCCAGCAGCGCGGGACGGACAGGGGGCAGCCACGGCTTC
CASSAGRTGGSHGF
>many|.|TRBV29-1|TRBJ2-1
TGCAGCGTTGAAGAACCCAGAGACACTGAGCAGTTCTTC
CSVEEPRDTEQFF
>.|TRBD1|TRBV6-5|TRBJ1-5
TGTGCCACCGGCGTGGGACAGGCGGATCAGCCCCAGCATTTT
CATGVGQADQPQHF
>.|.|TRBV20-1|TRBJ2-1
TGCAGTGCTAGACCAAGGAGCGGAGGGGAGTTCTTC
CSARPRSGGEFF
>.|.|TRBV7-2|TRBJ2-3
TGTGCCAGCAGCCCATCTAGCAGCAGGAGCACAGATACGCAGTATTTT
CASSPSSSRSTDTQYF
>.|.|TRBV9|TRBJ2-7
TGTGCCAGCAGCGCAGAACTCGGCAGGGGCTCCCAGCAGTACTTC
CASSAELGRGSQQYF
>many|TRBD1|TRBV7-2|TRBJ2-7
TGTGCCAGCAGCTTACTCGGGACAGGGGGCTACGAGCAGTACTTC
CASSLLGTGGYEQYF
>.|.|TRBV20-1|TRBJ1-4
TGCAGTGCTCTTAATCAGGAGCCCTATGAAAAACTGTTTTTT
CSALNQEPYEKLFF